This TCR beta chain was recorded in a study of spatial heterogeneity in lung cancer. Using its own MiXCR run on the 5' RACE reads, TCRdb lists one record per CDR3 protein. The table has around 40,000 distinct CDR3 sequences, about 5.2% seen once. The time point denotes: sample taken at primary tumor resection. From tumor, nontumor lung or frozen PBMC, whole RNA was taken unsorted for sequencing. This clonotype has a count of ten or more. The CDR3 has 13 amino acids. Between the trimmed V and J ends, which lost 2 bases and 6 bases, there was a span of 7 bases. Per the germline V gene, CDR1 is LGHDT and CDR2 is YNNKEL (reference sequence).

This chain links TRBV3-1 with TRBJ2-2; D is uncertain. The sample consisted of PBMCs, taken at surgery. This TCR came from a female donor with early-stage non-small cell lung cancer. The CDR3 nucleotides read TGTGCCAGCAGCCAATTGTGGTCCGGGGAGCTGTTTTTT. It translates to CASSQLWSGELFF.